These 13 T cell receptor beta chains originate from one sample sequenced in a study of identifying expanded T cells in peripheral blood (dated 2019 in TCRdb). The library was obtained by the immunoSEQ multiplex PCR assay. Entries here come from immuneACCESS through TCRdb and include only in-frame sequences with V and J called. Some clones fail to appear in such tables; in the studies checked, an unresolved V gene covers under half of the shortfall, and the cause of the remainder is unknown. In all, the sample holds under 130,000 clones, and more than 85% of those were seen once. Of the sample, about a sixth falls within the top ten clones. The sequencing sample was made of blood. The source of these receptors is a person between 18 and 75 years old in good health.

This sequence joins TRBV6-5 and TRBJ1-4; possible D gene TRBD1, 6 bases. V dropped 5 bases and J dropped 8 bases, with 12 bases sitting between them. Germline V CDR1 and CDR2: MNHEY, SVGAGI. The CDR3 has 13 residues. CDR3 nucleotides: TGTGCCAGCAGTCGGGACATCTTAGAAAAACTGTTTTTT. It is translated as CASSRDILEKLFF.

The gene calls are TRBV28 and TRBJ1-3; 9 nucleotides align to TRBD1. Losses at the gene ends were 5 bases for V and 5 bases for J; bases not matched to a gene: 10. The CDR3 consists of 16 residues. Germline CDR1 is MDHEN and CDR2 is SYDVKM. The CDR3 loop is CASSPHLTGGRNTIYF. As DNA, the CDR3 is TGTGCCAGCAGTCCCCATCTGACAGGGGGTCGAAACACCATATATTTT.

The chain joins TRBV11-2 to TRBJ1-3, with D hard to call. The CDR3 is made up of 15 amino acids. CDR1 SGHAT and CDR2 FQNNGV come from the germline V gene. Trimming removed 3 bases from V and 1 base from J, with 10 bases in between. This chain's CDR3 is CASSLLQRSGNTIYF. CDR3 DNA sequence: TGTGCCAGCAGCTTGCTTCAGCGTTCTGGAAACACCATATATTTT.

The V gene is TRBV5-6, the J gene TRBJ2-3, with 10 bases lining up with TRBD2. The germline V gene encodes CDR1 SGHDT and CDR2 YYEEEE. Trimming at V came to 3 bases and at J to 8 bases, leaving 12 bases not matched to a gene. The CDR3 is made up of 16 amino acids. The CDR3 loop is CASSWGGTSVVGTQYF. CDR3 coding DNA: TGTGCCAGCAGCTGGGGCGGGACTAGCGTCGTAGGTACGCAGTATTTT.

This chain connects TRBV6-5 to TRBJ2-7, with 8 positions matching TRBD1. V gave up 6 bases and J gave up 4 bases; unmatched junction bases: 11. CDR1 is MNHEY and CDR2 is SVGAGI in the germline V gene. There are 15 residues in the CDR3. CDR3 DNA sequence: TGTGCCAGCAGGATCATCGGGACAGGATTTTACGAGCAGTACTTC. Its translation: CASRIIGTGFYEQYF.

The chain recombines TRBV2 with TRBJ1-1, with D possibly matching TRBD1 (6 bases). Germline lookup yields CDR1 SNHLY and CDR2 FYNNEI. CDR3 length equals 13 residues. Trimming left V 6 bases short and J 6 bases short, with 14 bases between. The CDR3 bases are TGTGCCAGCAGACGTTCAGGGGCCCCTGAAGCTTTCTTT. Its translation is CASRRSGAPEAFF.

The chain links TRBV7-2 to TRBJ1-1; perhaps TRBD1 as D (5 bases). CDR1 is SGHTA and CDR2 is FQGNSA in the germline V gene. Trimming removed 5 bases from V and 1 base from J, with 11 bases in between. The CDR3 contains 14 residues. The CDR3 spells CASSKGGANTEAFF. For the CDR3, the DNA is TGTGCCAGCAGCAAGGGAGGGGCGAACACTGAAGCTTTCTTT.

The chain links TRBV6-1 to TRBJ2-7; D unresolved. V shed 5 bases and J shed 5 bases, with 10 bases lying between them. Germline V gene lookup returns CDR1 MNHNS and CDR2 SASEGT. CDR3 length: 12 residues. CDR3 protein: CASSSTWDEQYF. CDR3 bases: TGTGCCAGCAGTTCTACATGGGACGAGCAGTACTTC.

The rearrangement uses TRBV10-3 and TRBJ1-2; D is possibly TRBD1 (5 bases). Germline CDR1 and CDR2: ENHRY and SYGVKD. The CDR3 runs 13 residues. The V end lost 2 bases, the J end lost 8 bases, and 12 bases lay between the germline ends. This CDR3 reads CAISEAQGQGYTF. The CDR3 DNA reads as TGTGCCATCAGTGAGGCCCAGGGTCAGGGCTACACCTTC.

The chain links TRBV5-4 to TRBJ2-2; possibly TRBD2 for D (5 bases). V lost 4 bases, J lost 1 base, and 26 bases lay in between. CDR1 is SGHNT, CDR2 YYREEE, per germline (reference sequence). This CDR3 spans 20 amino acids. The CDR3 region is CASSSLFEGVRVENTGELFF. CDR3 DNA: TGTGCCAGCAGCAGCCTATTTGAGGGCGTACGGGTGGAGAACACCGGGGAGCTGTTTTTT.

The V gene is TRBV4-3, the J gene TRBJ2-7; D unclear. Germline assignment: CDR1 LGHNA and CDR2 YSLEER. Trimming shortened V by 1 base and J by 2 bases, and 12 bases separated the two germline ends. The CDR3 covers 15 residues. CDR3 DNA sequence: TGCGCCAGCAGCCAAGCCGCCCACCTCACCTACGAGCAGTACTTC. It yields the protein CASSQAAHLTYEQYF.

This rearrangement joins TRBV7-9 to TRBJ2-1, with D hard to call. Germline-derived CDR1 and CDR2 are SEHNR and FQNEAQ (reference sequence). V lost 4 bases to trimming and J lost 7 bases, with 5 bases between them. CDR3 length: 11 amino acids. The CDR3: CASSYTNEQFF. The CDR3 DNA reads TGTGCCAGCAGCTATACTAATGAGCAGTTCTTC.

V and J are TRBV27 and TRBJ2-5; TRBD1 agrees at 9 bases. Judging by the DNA end, TRBJ2-7 fits better; the J call may be wrong. This CDR3 is built from 14 residues. CDR1 is MNHEY and CDR2 is SMNVEV in the germline V gene (reference sequence). CDR3 amino acids: CASSPGTGNYEQYF. The CDR3 DNA is TGTGCCAGCAGTCCGGGGACAGGGAACTACGAGCAGTACTTC.